These T cell receptor beta chains were read from a single sample in a study of cytomegalovirus exposure and HLA in healthy donors. The table came from immunoSEQ multiplex PCR; TCRdb's copy has only in-frame clones and leaves some out. The sample has more than 150,000 clones; more than 75% are singletons. Specimen: PBMCs. The receptors shown here come from a woman under 40 in good health and CMV-seropositive. Each CDR3 is given with its conserved first and last residue. Each record gives: CDR3 length, V gene, J gene, clone size, D gene, CDR3 DNA, CDR3 protein. D genes are given only for firm matches. Clone size is stated in some rows and not others, as once, few, many or a class when expanded.

16	TRBV19	TRBJ1-5	NA	TRBD1	TGTGCCAGTACCCGAACGGGACAGGTCACAGATCAGCCCCAGCATTTT	CASTRTGQVTDQPQHF
15	TRBV4-2	TRBJ2-4	NA	NA	TGTGCCAGCAGCCAAGATAGCAGGACGGGGGACATTCAGTACTTC	CASSQDSRTGDIQYF
12	TRBV4-3	TRBJ1-2	once	NA	TGCGCCAGCAGCCAAGGAACGGGTGGCTACACCTTC	CASSQGTGGYTF
15	TRBV30	TRBJ1-6	NA	TRBD1	TGTGCCTGGGGGACAGGGAGCTCCTATAATTCACCCCTCCACTTT	CAWGTGSSYNSPLHF
13	TRBV5-4	TRBJ2-3	NA	NA	TGTGCCAGCAGCTCGGGACATAGGGCGGGGCAGTATTTT	CASSSGHRAGQYF
16	TRBV9	TRBJ2-1	few	TRBD2	TGTGCCAGCAGCGTAATCAGTAGCGGGGGGCGAAGTGAGCAGTTCTTC	CASSVISSGGRSEQFF
18	TRBV9	TRBJ2-3	few	TRBD2	TGTGCCAGCAGCGTAGCTACGGCTAGCGGGGGGCTCTCAGATACGCAGTATTTT	CASSVATASGGLSDTQYF
13	TRBV7-9	TRBJ1-3	NA	NA	TGTTCCAGCAGCTCTACCAGGGGAAACACCATATATTTT	CSSSSTRGNTIYF
15	TRBV6-1	TRBJ2-7	NA	NA	TGTGCCAGCAGTGAAGCTGGGGGCAGCTCCTACGAGCAGTACTTC	CASSEAGGSSYEQYF
13	TRBV7-8	TRBJ1-2	once	NA	TGTGCCAGCAGCTTGGGGCCTACTACGGGCTACACCTTC	CASSLGPTTGYTF
16	TRBV2	TRBJ2-3	once	TRBD2	TGTGCCAGCAGTGAGAGGGGCGGGGGGGCCGGAGATACGCAGTATTTT	CASSERGGGAGDTQYF
15	TRBV11-3	TRBJ2-3	few	TRBD2	TGTGCCAGCAGCTTAGGCGGGGGGGCGACAGATACGCAGTATTTT	CASSLGGGATDTQYF
16	TRBV2	TRBJ1-2	NA	TRBD1	TGTGCCAGCACCTGGGACAGGGCTTGGGCTAACTATGGCTACACCTTC	CASTWDRAWANYGYTF
15	TRBV4-3	TRBJ2-3	NA	TRBD1	TGCGCCAGCAGCCAAACAGGGGGCGCACAAGATACGCAGTATTTT	CASSQTGGAQDTQYF
14	TRBV4-3	TRBJ2-1	many	NA	TGCGCCAGCAGCCAGTCCAGACTAGTAAATGAGCAGTTCTTC	CASSQSRLVNEQFF
15	TRBV7-2	TRBJ1-2	NA	NA	TGTGCCAGCAGCGGTTTCTCGACGGGTTCCTATGGCTACACCTTC	CASSGFSTGSYGYTF
15	TRBV6-5	TRBJ1-5	NA	NA	TGTGCCGGCAGTTACTCGGGGCCGGCCGGGGGGACTGAGCATTTT	CAGSYSGPAGGTEHF
14	TRBV7-9	TRBJ2-2	NA	NA	TGTGCCAGCAGCTTAGAGACAGACACCGGGGAGCTGTTTTTT	CASSLETDTGELFF
15	TRBV2	TRBJ2-5	NA	TRBD1	TGTGCCAGCAGTTTTCAGGGGGTAAGGGAAGAGACCCAGTACTTC	CASSFQGVREETQYF
14	TRBV7-2	TRBJ1-4	few	NA	TGTGCCAGCAGCTGGGGGTTGGGGGAGGGAAAACTGTTTTTT	CASSWGLGEGKLFF
14	TRBV28	TRBJ2-3	NA	TRBD1	TGTGCCAGCAGTTTAGGACAGGGAACGGGTACGCAGTATTTT	CASSLGQGTGTQYF
16	TRBV6-1	TRBJ1-3	NA	TRBD1	TGTGCCAGCAGTGGCCGACAGGGGGCTGCTGGAAACACCATATATTTT	CASSGRQGAAGNTIYF
16	TRBV6-5	TRBJ2-7	NA	NA	TGTGCCAGCAGTTTCCTGCCGGGGGGACAGGCCTACGAGCAGTACTTC	CASSFLPGGQAYEQYF
12	TRBV6-1	TRBJ1-2	NA	NA	TGTGCCAGCAGTGATCAGGGTTATGGCTACACCTTC	CASSDQGYGYTF
13	TRBV6-1	TRBJ2-7	NA	NA	TGTGCCAGCAGGCAGGTGCTACCCTACGAGCAGTACTTC	CASRQVLPYEQYF
16	TRBV18	TRBJ2-2	NA	TRBD1	TGTGCCAGCTCACCACGGCCAGGGGGTAACACCGGGGAGCTGTTTTTT	CASSPRPGGNTGELFF
16	TRBV5-4	TRBJ2-7	NA	NA	TGTGCCAGCAGCTTGGACCACGACACGCAGACCGGGGGATTTACGTTC	CASSLDHDTQTGGFTF
13	TRBV18	TRBJ2-5	few	NA	TGTGCCAGCTCACCGACGACAGAAGAGACCCAGTACTTC	CASSPTTEETQYF
16	TRBV4-1	TRBJ1-3	NA	NA	TGCGCCAGCAGCCCCCTTGACAGTTCAACTGGAAACACCATATATTTT	CASSPLDSSTGNTIYF
16	TRBV4-1	TRBJ1-1	NA	TRBD1	TGCGCCAGCAGCCAACGCCAGCTCCAGGGGGTCACTGAAGCTTTCTTT	CASSQRQLQGVTEAFF
14	TRBV19	TRBJ1-2	NA	TRBD1	TGTGCCAGTACCCGGTCCCGGGACAGGGTCGGCTACACCTTC	CASTRSRDRVGYTF
11	TRBV6-5	TRBJ1-5	few	NA	TGTGCCAGCGGAGGGGAAGGGCCCCAGCATTTT	CASGGEGPQHF
15	TRBV19	TRBJ2-1	NA	NA	TGTGCCAGTAGTATAGGACCTAGCTCCTACAATGAGCAGTTCTTC	CASSIGPSSYNEQFF
17	TRBV27	TRBJ2-3	NA	TRBD2	TGTGCCAGCAGTTTACTCCTAGCGGCGTCGGGCACAGATACGCAGTATTTT	CASSLLLAASGTDTQYF
12	TRBV27	TRBJ1-2	NA	NA	TGTGCCAGCAGTCACGGTACCTATGGCTACACCTTC	CASSHGTYGYTF
15	TRBV9	TRBJ2-1	NA	TRBD2	TGTGCCAGCAGCGTAGGGACTAGCTCCCGCAATGAGCAGTTCTTC	CASSVGTSSRNEQFF
14	TRBV2	TRBJ2-2	NA	NA	TGTGCCAGCAGTGCCCTAGCAGCTACCGGGGAGCTGTTTTTT	CASSALAATGELFF
11	TRBV28	TRBJ2-1	NA	NA	TGTGCCAGCAGGACAGTGAATGAGCAGTTCTTC	CASRTVNEQFF
13	TRBV18	TRBJ2-2	NA	NA	TGTGCCAGCTCACCACAGGGGACCGGGGAGCTGTTTTTT	CASSPQGTGELFF
14	TRBV4-3	TRBJ1-5	NA	NA	TGCGCCAGCAGCCAGGCATATAGCAATCAGCCCCAGCATTTT	CASSQAYSNQPQHF
18	TRBV5-1	TRBJ2-6	NA	TRBD2	TGCGCCAGCAGCTTGGCCACGCGGGGGGGCTCTGGGGCCAACGTCCTGACTTTC	CASSLATRGGSGANVLTF
14	TRBV7-9	TRBJ1-4	NA	TRBD1	TGTGCCAGCAGCTTGGGGACAGGGGATGAAAAACTGTTTTTT	CASSLGTGDEKLFF
11	TRBV7-2	TRBJ2-3	few	NA	TGTGCCAGCAGCTTTCGGGATACGCAGTATTTT	CASSFRDTQYF
15	TRBV9	TRBJ2-1	few	NA	TGTGCCAGCAGTGCTACAGGGATTCCCTACAATGAGCAGTTCTTC	CASSATGIPYNEQFF
19	TRBV4-2	TRBJ2-4	NA	NA	TGTGCCAGCAGCCAAGCGCACTACAGGAGGGGGCTTGAGAGAAACATTCAGTACTTC	CASSQAHYRRGLERNIQYF